Reported below is one TCR beta chain. Antigen: not known. It was with 60 Vbeta and 13 Jbeta primers that the PCR ran. Some clones are missing from TCRdb's copy, which holds only in-frame ones; the method was immunoSEQ multiplex PCR. The sample has 73,000 or so clones; about 69% are singletons. The record originates from a study of cytomegalovirus exposure and HLA in healthy donors. Study background: Sequencing of around 200 million T cells in an earlier analysis found 95 million to 120 million unique TCR beta sequences. Roughly 86 million unique TCRs from HLA-typed donors made up an early data release. General observations from the study: Rarity marked most TCR sequences, yet some public TCRs occurred in many donors.

The V end lost 5 bases, the J end lost 0 bases, and 10 bases lay between the germline ends. Germline V gene sequence: CDR1 SNHLY, CDR2 FYNNEI. The CDR3 runs to 15 residues. The specimen was PBMCs. The source is a middle-aged woman in good health and CMV-seropositive. The gene calls are TRBV2 and TRBJ2-2, with no clear D. The CDR3 loop reads CASSLQTTNTGELFF. The CDR3 DNA reads TGTGCCAGCAGTCTACAGACCACGAACACCGGGGAGCTGTTTTTT.